This T cell receptor (beta chain) was sequenced for a study of blood T cell repertoires in COVID-19. Study-wide context: The United States, Italy and Spain supplied acute and convalescent COVID-19 samples. Sample material is recorded as cDNA or gDNA derived from T cells, B-cell-depleted T cells, or PBMCs.

As handled by the study authors: For nucleated cells, counts were estimated from reference gene primer amplification. Using immunoSEQ multiplex PCR, the repertoire was profiled, and TCRdb retains in-frame clones only, with some absent. From that table come the V and J calls and clone size; the DNA was used to work out D and trimming. The repertoire consists of about 82,000 clones, with around 80% occurring once and the leading ten covering approximately 15%. Germline V CDR1 and CDR2: GTSNPN, SVGIG (reference sequence). The CDR3 spans 13 residues. The V end was cut by 2 bases, the J end by 2 bases, with 9 bases between.

Specimen: peripheral blood. The source of this sequence is an older woman with acute or convalescent COVID-19. V and J are TRBV30 and TRBJ1-2; D possibly corresponds to TRBD1 (6 bases). The CDR3 coding sequence is TGTGCCTGGAGTAACACAGGGAACTATGGCTACACCTTC. The encoded protein is CAWSNTGNYGYTF. The entire variable domain, with the rest obtained from reference TRBV30 and TRBJ1-2, is as follows: SQTIHQWPATLVQPVGSPLSLECTVEGTSNPNLYWYRQAAGRGLQLLFYSVGIGQISSEVPQNLSASRPQDRQFILSSKKLLLSDSGFYLCAWSNTGNYGYTFGSGTRLTVV.